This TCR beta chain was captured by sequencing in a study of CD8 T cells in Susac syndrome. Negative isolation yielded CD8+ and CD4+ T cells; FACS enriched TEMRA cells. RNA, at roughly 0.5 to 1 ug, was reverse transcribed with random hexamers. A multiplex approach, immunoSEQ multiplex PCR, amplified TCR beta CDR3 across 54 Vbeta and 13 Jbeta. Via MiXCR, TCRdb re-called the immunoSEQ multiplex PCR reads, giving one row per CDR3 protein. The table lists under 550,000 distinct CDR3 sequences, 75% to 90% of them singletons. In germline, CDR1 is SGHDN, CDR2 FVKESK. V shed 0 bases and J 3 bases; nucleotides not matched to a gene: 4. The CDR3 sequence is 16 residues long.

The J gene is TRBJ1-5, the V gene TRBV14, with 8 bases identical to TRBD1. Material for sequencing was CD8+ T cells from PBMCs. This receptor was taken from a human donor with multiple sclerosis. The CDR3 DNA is TGTGCCAGCAGCCAAGATCGGACAGGGACCAATCAGCCCCAGCATTTT. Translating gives CASSQDRTGTNQPQHF.